This T cell receptor (beta chain) emerged from a study of T cells in Graves' hyperthyroidism and ophthalmopathy. This clonotype has ten or more counts. TCR beta CDR3 regions were amplified from RNA. HTBI primers were the set used in a first-round RT-PCR of the TCR CDR3. TCRdb ran MiXCR on the multiplex PCR reads and lists one entry per CDR3 protein. The sample shows around 300,000 distinct CDR3 sequences, less than 30% of them seen only once. The origin of this receptor is a man aged 40-49 years with Graves' hyperthyroidism that later progressed to Graves' ophthalmopathy. Input material: blood.

The CDR3 reads CSVAPSLRGQETQYF. For the CDR3, the DNA is TGCAGCGTTGCCCCATCCCTCCGGGGGCAAGAGACCCAGTACTTC. The rearrangement links TRBV29-1 to TRBJ2-5, with a weak D call TRBD2 (6 bases). The CDR3 is made up of 15 amino acids. Trimming removed 4 bases at V and 2 bases at J, with 17 bases between. Germline lookup yields CDR1 SQVTM and CDR2 ANQGSEA.